Below are 6 T cell receptor beta chains sequenced from a single sample in a study of cytomegalovirus exposure and HLA in healthy donors. The PCR contained 60 Vbeta and 13 Jbeta primers. Assay: immunoSEQ multiplex PCR; the TCRdb copy retains only in-frame clones and omits some. The sample carries around 150,000 clones, about 79% recorded once. What was sequenced was PBMCs. The receptors come from a woman in her 50s in good health and CMV-seropositive.

This chain connects TRBV19 to TRBJ2-7; maybe TRBD1 (5 bases). The CDR3 runs to 12 residues. Looked up from germline, CDR1 is LNHDA and CDR2 is SQIVND (reference sequence). V was shortened by 5 bases and J by 6 bases, with 11 bases between the two germline ends. The CDR3 DNA sequence: TGTGCCAGTAGTCCAGTCCAGGGCGAGCAGTACTTC. Translated: CASSPVQGEQYF.

The chain employs TRBV5-1 and TRBJ2-1; 10 bases fit TRBD2. The CDR3 is 13 residues long. From germline, CDR1 is SGHRS and CDR2 YFSETQ. The V segment lost 4 bases and the J segment 10 bases; nucleotides outside the gene matches: 5. The CDR3, as DNA: TGCGCCAGCAGCCTTATAGCGGGGGGAGAGCAGTTCTTC. It encodes CASSLIAGGEQFF.

This rearrangement joins TRBV6-1 to TRBJ1-2, with D tentatively TRBD1 (5 bases). In germline, CDR1 is MNHNS, CDR2 SASEGT. The CDR3 spans 13 residues. V was shortened by 7 bases and J by 5 bases, with 14 bases between the two germline ends. CDR3 DNA sequence: TGTGCCAGCACCGGGGGTCTAACATATGGCTACACCTTC. Its translation: CASTGGLTYGYTF.

This chain connects TRBV6-5 to TRBJ1-5; D possibly corresponds to TRBD1 (6 bases). Germline values: CDR1 MNHEY, CDR2 SVGAGI. The CDR3 totals 15 residues. Deletions cut 0 bases from V and 1 base from J, with 7 bases between. CDR3 amino acids: CASSYSGQSNQPQHF. For the CDR3, the DNA is TGTGCCAGCAGTTACTCCGGACAGAGCAATCAGCCCCAGCATTTT.

This rearrangement joins TRBV13 to TRBJ1-6; a possible D gene is TRBD1 (5 bases). This CDR3 is built from 16 residues. The ends were cut back, 2 bases at V and 7 bases at J, with 15 bases in the middle. The germline gives CDR1 PRHDT, CDR2 FYEKMQ (reference sequence). The CDR3 loop reads CASSLRGGASNSPLHF. The DNA of the CDR3 is TGTGCCAGCAGCTTACGAGGAGGGGCCTCCAATTCACCCCTCCACTTT.

The V gene is TRBV7-8, the J gene TRBJ1-2; 7 bases fit TRBD1. J lost 4 bases, V lost 5 bases, and 7 bases had no gene match. This CDR3 is 14 amino acids long. Germline CDR1 is SGHVS and CDR2 is FQNEAQ. The DNA of the CDR3 is TGTGCCAGCAGCCCAACCGGGACAGCCTATGGCTACACCTTC. Its protein product is CASSPTGTAYGYTF.